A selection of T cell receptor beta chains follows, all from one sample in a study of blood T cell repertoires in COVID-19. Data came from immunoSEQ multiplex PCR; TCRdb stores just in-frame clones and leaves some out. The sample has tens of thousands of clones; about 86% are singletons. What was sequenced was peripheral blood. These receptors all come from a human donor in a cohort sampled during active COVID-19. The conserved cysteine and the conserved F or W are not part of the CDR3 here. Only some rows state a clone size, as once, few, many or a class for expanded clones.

cdr3_aa: ASRGTSGRYEQF; clone_size: -; v_call: TRBV3-1/TRBV3-2; j_call: TRBJ2-1
cdr3_aa: ASSLHGTNEKLF; clone_size: -; v_call: TRBV19; j_call: TRBJ1-4
cdr3_aa: ASSGLAGGPGETQY; clone_size: -; v_call: TRBV27; j_call: TRBJ2-5
cdr3_aa: ASSERGGALSPLH; clone_size: -; v_call: TRBV6-5; j_call: TRBJ1-6
cdr3_aa: ATSREGLAGVPYEQY; clone_size: -; v_call: TRBV15; j_call: TRBJ2-7
cdr3_aa: ASSLAKGVNTEAF; clone_size: -; v_call: TRBV7-8; j_call: TRBJ1-1
cdr3_aa: AVGQGREPQH; clone_size: once; v_call: TRBV27; j_call: TRBJ1-5
cdr3_aa: ASSQFRDYEQY; clone_size: few; v_call: TRBV3-1/TRBV3-2; j_call: TRBJ2-7
cdr3_aa: SVQGSVGGTEAF; clone_size: -; v_call: TRBV29-1; j_call: TRBJ1-1
cdr3_aa: ASSGQIAGGYNEQF; clone_size: -; v_call: TRBV13; j_call: TRBJ2-1
cdr3_aa: ASSIGGHSGANVLT; clone_size: -; v_call: TRBV19; j_call: TRBJ2-6
cdr3_aa: ASRSGTQLTYEQY; clone_size: few; v_call: TRBV6-6; j_call: TRBJ2-7
cdr3_aa: AWSVDSQPQH; clone_size: -; v_call: TRBV30; j_call: TRBJ1-5
cdr3_aa: ASSPLHGARYTEAF; clone_size: -; v_call: TRBV28; j_call: TRBJ1-1
cdr3_aa: ASSPTEYSNQPQH; clone_size: -; v_call: TRBV19; j_call: TRBJ1-5
cdr3_aa: ASSSRGQVIYNEQF; clone_size: -; v_call: TRBV27; j_call: TRBJ2-1
cdr3_aa: ASSLYRTYMNTEAF; clone_size: once; v_call: TRBV11-2; j_call: TRBJ1-1
cdr3_aa: ASSLSVTYEQY; clone_size: -; v_call: TRBV5-6; j_call: TRBJ2-7
cdr3_aa: ASTLGTGHGYT; clone_size: once; v_call: TRBV5-8; j_call: TRBJ1-2
cdr3_aa: ASSAPSSGSYDEQF; clone_size: -; v_call: TRBV28; j_call: TRBJ2-1
cdr3_aa: ASSQEGPRGTGELF; clone_size: -; v_call: TRBV4-3; j_call: TRBJ2-2
cdr3_aa: ASSLSPTGFLLNTEAF; clone_size: once; v_call: TRBV27; j_call: TRBJ1-1
cdr3_aa: ASVGGVDTTEQY; clone_size: -; v_call: TRBV2; j_call: TRBJ2-7
cdr3_aa: ASSLGRGPYEQY; clone_size: -; v_call: TRBV7-2; j_call: TRBJ2-7
cdr3_aa: ASSQATRLAGVSDTQY; clone_size: -; v_call: TRBV4-2; j_call: TRBJ2-3
cdr3_aa: AFTKGAHEQY; clone_size: once; v_call: TRBV30; j_call: TRBJ2-7
cdr3_aa: ATGRGAFNYGYT; clone_size: -; v_call: TRBV19; j_call: TRBJ1-2
cdr3_aa: AWSIRTGGDIQY; clone_size: -; v_call: TRBV30; j_call: TRBJ2-4
cdr3_aa: ASSALAGGGEQY; clone_size: few; v_call: TRBV10-2; j_call: TRBJ2-7
cdr3_aa: ASSYGQGAGNEQF; clone_size: -; v_call: TRBV5-5; j_call: TRBJ2-1
cdr3_aa: ASRPGTNTEAF; clone_size: -; v_call: TRBV5-1; j_call: TRBJ1-1
cdr3_aa: ASSAQGNTEAF; clone_size: -; v_call: TRBV19; j_call: TRBJ1-1
cdr3_aa: ASSLGGTVKQRVYEQY; clone_size: -; v_call: TRBV7-2; j_call: TRBJ2-7
cdr3_aa: ASSPTGNTEAF; clone_size: -; v_call: TRBV5-4; j_call: TRBJ1-1
cdr3_aa: ASSLGRDTEAF; clone_size: -; v_call: TRBV5-4; j_call: TRBJ1-1